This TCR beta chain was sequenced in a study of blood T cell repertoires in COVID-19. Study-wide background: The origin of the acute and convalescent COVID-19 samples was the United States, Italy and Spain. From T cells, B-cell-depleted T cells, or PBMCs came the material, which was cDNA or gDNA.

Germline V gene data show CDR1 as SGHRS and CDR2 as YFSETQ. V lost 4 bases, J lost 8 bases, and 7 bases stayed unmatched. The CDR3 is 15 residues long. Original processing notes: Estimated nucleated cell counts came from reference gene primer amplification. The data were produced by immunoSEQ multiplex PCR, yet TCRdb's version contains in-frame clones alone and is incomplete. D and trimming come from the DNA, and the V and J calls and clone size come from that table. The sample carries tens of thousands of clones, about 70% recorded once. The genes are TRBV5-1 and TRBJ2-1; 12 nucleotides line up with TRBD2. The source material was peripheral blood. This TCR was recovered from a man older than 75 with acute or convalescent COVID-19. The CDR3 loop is CASSRASGRGDEQFF. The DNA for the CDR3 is TGCGCCAGCAGCAGAGCTAGCGGGAGGGGCGATGAGCAGTTCTTC.